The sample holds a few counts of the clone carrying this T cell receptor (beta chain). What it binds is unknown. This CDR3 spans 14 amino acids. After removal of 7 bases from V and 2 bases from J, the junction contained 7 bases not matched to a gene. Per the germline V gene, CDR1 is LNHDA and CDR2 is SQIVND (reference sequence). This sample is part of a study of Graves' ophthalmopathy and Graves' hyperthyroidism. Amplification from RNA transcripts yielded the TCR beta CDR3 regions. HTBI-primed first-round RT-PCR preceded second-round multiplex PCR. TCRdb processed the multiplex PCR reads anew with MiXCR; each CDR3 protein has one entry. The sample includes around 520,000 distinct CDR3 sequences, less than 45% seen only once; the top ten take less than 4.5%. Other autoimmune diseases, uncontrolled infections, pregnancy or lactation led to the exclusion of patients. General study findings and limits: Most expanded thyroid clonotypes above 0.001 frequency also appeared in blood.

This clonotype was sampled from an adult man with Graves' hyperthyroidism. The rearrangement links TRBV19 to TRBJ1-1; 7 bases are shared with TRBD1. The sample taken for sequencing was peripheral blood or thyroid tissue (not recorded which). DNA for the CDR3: TGTGCCAGTAAGGAGGGGGCTACTAACACTGAAGCTTTCTTT. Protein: CASKEGATNTEAFF.